Reported below is one T cell receptor beta chain. Its antigen is not known. Individuals having autoimmune disease history or systemic immunosuppression were not enrolled. Sequencing used immunoSEQ multiplex PCR; TCRdb keeps in-frame clones, though not all of them. The data show about 55,000 clones, 75% to 90% seen once. The V gene's germline CDR1 is MNHEY and CDR2 SMNVEV (reference sequence). Trimming cost V 3 bases and J 0 bases; bases outside gene matches: 2. CDR3 length equals 14 residues. This entry is derived from a study of OX40 agonist ivuxolimab in advanced cancers. Broader study findings: Partial responders at 0.1-3.0 mg/kg showed near-lowest clonal expansion. CD4+ and CD8+ T cells in blood underwent clonal expansion by week 6 at 0.1 to 3.0 mg/kg.

The sequence came from an adult with an advanced solid tumor such as melanoma, head and neck, liver or kidney cancer. Sequenced here: CD4+ or CD8+ T cells sorted from blood, sampled in a trial of the OX40 agonist ivuxolimab. The chain has TRBV27 and TRBJ2-7, with 7 bases matching TRBD2. DNA for the CDR3: TGTGCCAGCAGTTTGGGCGGGAGCTCCTACGAGCAGTACTTC. Its translation: CASSLGGSSYEQYF.